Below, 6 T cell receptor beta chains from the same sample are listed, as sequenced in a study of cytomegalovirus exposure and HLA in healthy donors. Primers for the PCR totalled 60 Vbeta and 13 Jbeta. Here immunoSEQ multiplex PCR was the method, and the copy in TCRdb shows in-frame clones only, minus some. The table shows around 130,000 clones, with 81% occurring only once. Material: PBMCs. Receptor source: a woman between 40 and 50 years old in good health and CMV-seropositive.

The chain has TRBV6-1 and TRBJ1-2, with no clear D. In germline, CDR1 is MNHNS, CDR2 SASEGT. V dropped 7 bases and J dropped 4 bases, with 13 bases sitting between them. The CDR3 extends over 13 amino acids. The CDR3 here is CASNREQVYGYTF. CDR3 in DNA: TGTGCCAGCAACCGGGAGCAAGTCTATGGCTACACCTTC.

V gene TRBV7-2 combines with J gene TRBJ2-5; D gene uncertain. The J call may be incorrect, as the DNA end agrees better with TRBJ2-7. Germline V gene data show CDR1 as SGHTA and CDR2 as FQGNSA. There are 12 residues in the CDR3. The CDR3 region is CASSLGGDEQYF. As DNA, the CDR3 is TGTGCCAGCAGCTTAGGTGGAGACGAGCAGTACTTC.

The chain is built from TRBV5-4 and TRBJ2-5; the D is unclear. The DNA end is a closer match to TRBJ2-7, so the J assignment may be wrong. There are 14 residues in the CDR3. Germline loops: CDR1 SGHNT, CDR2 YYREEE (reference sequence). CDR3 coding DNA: TGTGCCAGCAGCTTGGGGTTAAGGGACTACGAGCAGTACTTC. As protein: CASSLGLRDYEQYF.

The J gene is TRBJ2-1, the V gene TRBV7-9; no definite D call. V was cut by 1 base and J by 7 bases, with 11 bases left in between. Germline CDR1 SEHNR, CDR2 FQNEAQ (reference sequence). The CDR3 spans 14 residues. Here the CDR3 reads CASSLGYRENEQFF. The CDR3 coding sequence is TGTGCCAGCAGCTTAGGGTACCGAGAAAATGAGCAGTTCTTC.

This CDR3 reads CASIKAGGYEQYF. CDR3 in DNA: TGTGCCAGCATTAAGGCGGGAGGTTACGAGCAGTACTTC. The chain links TRBV6-6 to TRBJ2-7; 8 nucleotides agree with TRBD2. Per germline, CDR1 MNHNY and CDR2 SVGAGI (reference sequence). The CDR3 runs to 13 residues. Trimming took 7 bases from V and 4 from J; bases not matched to a gene: 6.

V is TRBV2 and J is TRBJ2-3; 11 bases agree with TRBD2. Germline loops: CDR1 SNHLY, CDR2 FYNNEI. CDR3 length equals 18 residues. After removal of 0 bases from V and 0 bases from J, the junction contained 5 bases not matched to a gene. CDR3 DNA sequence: TGTGCCAGCAGTGAAGCCCTAGCGGGGGGTACCAGCACAGATACGCAGTATTTT. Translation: CASSEALAGGTSTDTQYF.